The next 7 T cell receptor beta chains were all read from a single sample in a study of cytomegalovirus exposure and HLA in healthy donors. Researchers ran the PCR with 60 Vbeta and 13 Jbeta primers. Clones were sequenced by immunoSEQ multiplex PCR, and TCRdb holds only the in-frame ones, with some missing. The data show 75,000 to 100,000 clones, roughly 74% seen once. Sequenced sample: PBMCs. These receptors were taken from a female donor in good health and CMV-seropositive.

This chain links TRBV5-1 with TRBJ1-2; TRBD1 matches at 9 bases. Germline V gene lookup returns CDR1 SGHRS and CDR2 YFSETQ. The CDR3 is made up of 13 amino acids. V was pared by 5 bases and J by 8 bases, with 7 bases of the junction left unmatched. This CDR3 is CASRVQGASGYTF. The CDR3 coding sequence is TGCGCCAGCAGGGTACAGGGGGCCAGCGGCTACACCTTC.

This chain joins TRBV11-3 and TRBJ2-3, with TRBD2 matching 12 bases. Germline assignment: CDR1 SGHNT and CDR2 YENEEA. This CDR3 contains 18 residues. The J segment lost 1 base and the V segment lost 0 bases, leaving 5 bases of the junction unmatched. This CDR3 is CASSLEGTSGGRTDTQYF. DNA of the CDR3: TGTGCCAGCAGCTTAGAAGGTACTAGCGGGGGGCGCACAGATACGCAGTATTTT.

The chain is built from TRBV5-1 and TRBJ2-7; D is unclear. V was clipped by 5 bases and J by 9 bases, with 9 bases between them. The CDR3 totals 10 residues. Germline CDR1 SGHRS, CDR2 YFSETQ. This CDR3 is CASSPSLQYF. In DNA, the CDR3 is TGCGCCAGCAGTCCCTCCCTGCAGTACTTC. The full variable domain, rest sourced from reference TRBV5-1 and TRBJ2-7, is KAGVTQTPRYLIKTRGQQVTLSCSPISGHRSVSWYQQTPGQGLQFLFEYFSETQRNKGNFPGRFSGRQFSNSRSEMNVSTLELGDSALYLCASSPSLQYFGPGTRLTVT.

V usage is TRBV7-8 and J usage is TRBJ1-5; unclear D gene. The CDR3 has 14 amino acids. The V end was cut by 7 bases, the J end by 0 bases, with 10 bases between. Germline V gene sequence: CDR1 SGHVS, CDR2 FQNEAQ. The CDR3: CASTDYYSNQPQHF. The CDR3, as DNA: TGTGCCAGCACTGACTACTATAGCAATCAGCCCCAGCATTTT.

This rearrangement joins TRBV5-1 to TRBJ2-7; 16 bases match TRBD2. Germline loops: CDR1 SGHRS, CDR2 YFSETQ. The CDR3 extends over 17 amino acids. The V segment lost 4 bases and the J segment 4 bases; nucleotides outside the gene matches: 8. CDR3 coding DNA: TGCGCCAGCAGCCCTCCGGGACTAGCGGGAGGGCCTTACGAGCAGTACTTC. It encodes CASSPPGLAGGPYEQYF. Full variable domain (remainder filled in from reference TRBV5-1 and TRBJ2-7): KAGVTQTPRYLIKTRGQQVTLSCSPISGHRSVSWYQQTPGQGLQFLFEYFSETQRNKGNFPGRFSGRQFSNSRSEMNVSTLELGDSALYLCASSPPGLAGGPYEQYFGPGTRLTVT.

The chain recombines TRBV30 with TRBJ2-5; possibly TRBD2 for D (6 bases). TRBJ2-7 explains the end of the DNA better; the J call may be wrong. This CDR3 is 13 amino acids long. Germline CDR1 GTSNPN, CDR2 SVGIG (reference sequence). The CDR3 protein is CAWTDGSSYEQYF. The CDR3 DNA is TGTGCCTGGACGGACGGGAGCTCCTACGAGCAGTACTTC.

V gene TRBV29-1 combines with J gene TRBJ2-1; weak D call: TRBD2 (5 bases). This CDR3 region has 13 residues. Deletions cut 5 bases from V and 4 bases from J, with 12 bases between. CDR1 is SQVTM and CDR2 is ANQGSEA in the germline V gene. The chain's CDR3 is CSVSDYLYNEQFF. CDR3 coding DNA: TGCAGCGTTTCCGACTACTTGTACAATGAGCAGTTCTTC.